This T cell receptor (beta chain) originates from a study of cytomegalovirus exposure and HLA in healthy donors. Findings of the study overall: The later analysis indicated that the majority of CMV-associated TCR beta chains appeared HLA-restricted.

The study ran its PCR with 60 Vbeta and 13 Jbeta primers. TCRdb keeps only in-frame clones here, not all; method: immunoSEQ multiplex PCR. This table has 80,000 or so clones, under 80% appearing once. Points on this clone: What it recognizes is unknown.

The germline V gene encodes CDR1 GTSNPN and CDR2 SVGIG (reference sequence). There are 14 residues in the CDR3. V was clipped by 0 bases and J by 7 bases, with 13 bases between them. The sequence came from a woman aged 45-59 years in good health and CMV-seropositive. The material sequenced was PBMCs. This chain joins TRBV30 and TRBJ2-1; possibly TRBD2 for D (5 bases). In nucleotides, the CDR3 is TGTGCCTGGAGTGTCGTGGGCGGCGGGAATGAGCAGTTCTTC. Translating it yields CAWSVVGGGNEQFF. The complete variable domain, with remaining parts taken from reference TRBV30 and TRBJ2-1, reads SQTIHQWPATLVQPVGSPLSLECTVEGTSNPNLYWYRQAAGRGLQLLFYSVGIGQISSEVPQNLSASRPQDRQFILSSKKLLLSDSGFYLCAWSVVGGGNEQFFGPGTRLTVL.